This record covers a single TCR beta chain. These data are taken from a study of blood T cell repertoires in COVID-19. Study at large: The samples span acute and convalescent COVID-19 from the United States, Italy and Spain. Sources were T cells, B-cell-depleted T cells, or PBMCs; the material itself was cDNA or gDNA.

Trimming took 0 bases from V and 3 from J; bases not matched to a gene: 10. The CDR3 spans 17 residues. Germline values: CDR1 SGHAT, CDR2 FQDESV (reference sequence). The assay was immunoSEQ multiplex PCR, and TCRdb's table has in-frame clones only and misses some. The table shows approximately 250,000 clones, with 86% occurring only once. This receptor was obtained from a woman aged 55-69 years who had recovered from COVID-19. The J gene is TRBJ2-5, the V gene TRBV11-1; the match to TRBD2 covers 7 bases. The specimen sequenced was peripheral blood. The CDR3 region has the DNA TGTGCCAGCAGCTTAGCGATTGTGTCTAGCGGAAAAGAGACCCAGTACTTC. Its translation is CASSLAIVSSGKETQYF.